This T cell receptor beta chain was sequenced during a study of blood T cell repertoires in COVID-19. In the study overall: The United States, Italy and Spain provided the acute and convalescent COVID-19 samples. PBMCs, B-cell-depleted T cells, or T cells provided the cDNA or gDNA that made up the material.

As processed by the authors: Amplifying reference gene primers gave estimates of nucleated cell counts. TCRdb's copy holds only in-frame clones and misses some; the assay was immunoSEQ multiplex PCR. V and J calls and clone size are copied from that table; D and trimming were computed from the DNA. The repertoire holds some 120,000 clones, with about 80% as singletons. The CDR3 loop spans 15 amino acids. J was trimmed by 6 bases and V by 2 bases; bases with no gene match: 9. Per the germline V gene, CDR1 is SGHNT and CDR2 is YENEEA. Sequencing was performed on peripheral blood. V usage is TRBV11-3 and J usage is TRBJ2-7; 8 positions agree with TRBD1. The receptor was derived from a man aged 65 to 79 with active or convalescent COVID-19. The CDR3: CASSLTRTGQAEQYF. The CDR3 nucleotides are TGTGCCAGCAGCTTAACCCGGACAGGGCAGGCCGAGCAGTACTTC.